Below are 15 T cell receptor beta chains sequenced from a single sample in a study of T cell responses to AZD1222 COVID-19 vaccine. The data were produced by immunoSEQ multiplex PCR, yet TCRdb's version contains in-frame clones alone and is incomplete. The data show some 150,000 clones, about 91% seen once. The specimen comprised peripheral blood, sampled on day 0 of AZD1222 vaccination. The receptors stem from an adult in good health.

This rearrangement joins TRBV6-2 or TRBV6-3 to TRBJ2-3, with 8 nucleotides matching TRBD2. Germline V CDR1 and CDR2: MNHEY, SVGEGT. The CDR3 loop spans 17 amino acids. With 0 bases clipped from V and 0 bases from J, the junction kept 5 bases outside the gene matches. As DNA, the CDR3 is TGTGCCAGCAGTTACTCAAGGCGGGGGGCTAGCACAGATACGCAGTATTTT. Translation: CASSYSRRGASTDTQYF.

The chain recombines TRBV27 with TRBJ2-3, with D unresolved. Germline CDR1 is MNHEY and CDR2 is SMNVEV (reference sequence). The CDR3 consists of 13 residues. The V gene lost 10 bases and the J gene lost 8 bases, with 19 bases spanning the gap. The CDR3 reads CATYDWDRVTQYF. DNA for the CDR3: TGTGCCACCTACGACTGGGATCGGGTTACGCAGTATTTT.

The genes are TRBV7-2 and TRBJ1-6; TRBD1 might be the D (5 bases). The CDR3 sequence is 14 residues long. V was pared by 6 bases and J by 7 bases, with 13 bases between. Germline assignment: CDR1 SGHTA and CDR2 FQGNSA. CDR3 in DNA: TGTGCCAGCAGATCCGGGACGACCAATTCACCCCTCCACTTT. Protein product: CASRSGTTNSPLHF.

The chain uses TRBV19 and TRBJ2-4; D is possibly TRBD1 (6 bases). From germline, CDR1 is LNHDA and CDR2 SQIVND (reference sequence). The length of the CDR3 is 14 residues. The V and J ends lost 5 bases and 1 base respectively, with 9 bases between them. As DNA, the CDR3 is TGTGCCAGTAGTGTTCAGGGGGCCAAAAACATTCAGTACTTC. Protein sequence: CASSVQGAKNIQYF.

The chain is built from TRBV28 and TRBJ2-1; D gene uncertain. The germline V gene has CDR1 MDHEN and CDR2 SYDVKM. V lost 7 bases, J lost 11 bases, and 12 bases lay in between. This CDR3 region has 11 residues. The CDR3 DNA reads TGTGCCAGCACCAAATTAATGCAGCAGTTCTTC. Translation: CASTKLMQQFF.

The chain has TRBV5-4 and TRBJ2-2; 7 nucleotides agree with TRBD2. The CDR3 is 15 amino acids. In germline, CDR1 is SGHNT, CDR2 YYREEE (reference sequence). The ends lost 3 bases at V and 4 bases at J; junction bases unmatched: 6. The CDR3 sequence: CASSSRGEVTGELFF. The CDR3 DNA follows: TGTGCCAGCAGCTCCCGGGGGGAGGTCACCGGGGAGCTGTTTTTT.

This clone has a single count. This chain uses TRBV6-2 or TRBV6-3 with TRBJ1-4, with 10 positions matching TRBD1. The germline gives CDR1 MNHEY, CDR2 SVGEGT. J lost 10 bases, V lost 2 bases, and 13 bases had no gene match. The CDR3 loop spans 17 amino acids. This chain's CDR3 is CASSYGTGAGALGKLFF. In DNA, the CDR3 is TGTGCCAGCAGTTACGGGACAGGGGCCGGGGCCCTGGGAAAACTGTTTTTT.

This clone showed up just once. The rearrangement uses TRBV18 and TRBJ2-3, with 11 bases aligning to TRBD2. The V segment lost 2 bases and the J segment 1 base; nucleotides outside the gene matches: 2. Germline loops: CDR1 KGHSH, CDR2 LQKENI. The CDR3 is 16 amino acids. CDR3 in amino acids: CASSPSGLAGTDTQYF. As DNA, the CDR3 is TGTGCCAGCTCACCATCGGGACTAGCGGGCACAGATACGCAGTATTTT.

In this sample, this clone turned up once. The chain uses TRBV6-5 and TRBJ1-1; weak D call: TRBD1 (5 bases). CDR3 length equals 13 residues. Germline-derived CDR1 and CDR2 are MNHEY and SVGAGI. Between the trimmed V and J ends, which lost 5 bases and 7 bases, there was a span of 14 bases. The CDR3 region has the DNA TGTGCCAGCAGTACCAGACAGAAAGGTGAAGCTTTCTTT. Residues: CASSTRQKGEAFF.

This sequence joins TRBV19 and TRBJ2-3; possibly TRBD1 for D (5 bases). Germline V gene lookup returns CDR1 LNHDA and CDR2 SQIVND (reference sequence). The V end was cut by 5 bases, the J end by 7 bases, with 10 bases between. The CDR3 spans 12 residues. The CDR3 is CASSLPGYTQYF. CDR3 nucleotides: TGTGCCAGTAGTCTTCCAGGGTATACGCAGTATTTT.

The chain links TRBV28 to TRBJ1-5; D ambiguous. The germline V and J ends were trimmed by 6 bases and 7 bases, with 22 bases remaining between them. The CDR3 runs 16 residues. Germline CDR1 MDHEN, CDR2 SYDVKM. The CDR3 DNA reads as TGTGCCAGCAGGGGATTATCGTCCCGTACAAGCCAGCCCCAGCATTTT. It encodes CASRGLSSRTSQPQHF. The full variable domain, with the rest looked up from reference TRBV28 and TRBJ1-5, is DVKVTQSSRYLVKRTGEKVFLECVQDMDHENMFWYRQDPGLGLRLIYFSYDVKMKEKGDIPEGYSVSREKKERFSLILESASTNQTSMYLCASRGLSSRTSQPQHFGDGTRLSIL.

Regarding this clone: Other DNA sequences in this sample translate to the same CDR3. This sequence joins TRBV2 and TRBJ2-3; 7 bases fit TRBD1. The CDR3 covers 13 residues. Germline CDR1 reads SNHLY; CDR2 reads FYNNEI. The trim removed 2 bases at V and 4 bases at J, leaving 0 bases unmatched. The CDR3 loop reads CASSEQGADTQYF. The CDR3 coding sequence is TGTGCCAGCAGTGAACAGGGGGCAGATACGCAGTATTTT.

V is TRBV11-1 and J is TRBJ2-2; 7 bases are shared with TRBD1. Germline values: CDR1 SGHAT, CDR2 FQDESV (reference sequence). The CDR3 runs 15 residues. V trimming: 7 bases; J trimming: 5 bases; junction bases outside the gene matches: 10. In nucleotides, the CDR3 is TGTGCCAGCACCGTCGTAACAGGGGTTACCGGGGAGCTGTTTTTT. It encodes CASTVVTGVTGELFF.

This chain joins TRBV2 and TRBJ1-6; a possible D gene is TRBD1 (5 bases). Germline CDR1 is SNHLY and CDR2 is FYNNEI. The CDR3 runs to 15 residues. V lost 4 bases and J lost 13, with 20 bases in between. The CDR3 loop reads CASSGIGRGFGPLHF. The CDR3 DNA sequence: TGTGCCAGCAGTGGGATCGGGCGGGGGTTTGGTCCCCTCCACTTT.

This clone has just a few counts. In DNA, the CDR3 is TGTGCCAGCAGCGCCGGGACGGTCTATAATTCACCCCTCCACTTT. Encoded protein: CASSAGTVYNSPLHF. The chain couples TRBV9 to TRBJ1-6, with D perhaps matching TRBD1 (5 bases). The CDR3 is made up of 15 amino acids. Trimming removed 3 bases at V and 3 bases at J, with 10 bases between. Germline V lookup: CDR1 SGDLS, CDR2 YYNGEE.